Here is one T cell receptor (beta chain) with its context. Antigen: not known. In the authors' methods: In the immunoSEQ data, sequences were junction-only and lacked quality scores, so filtering differed. Generated by immunoSEQ multiplex PCR, the TCRdb table keeps only in-frame clones and is missing some. Clone size and V and J calls were adopted from that table, with D and trimming inferred from the DNA. The top ten hold approximately 1.7% of the sample, which has about 2.2 million clones, roughly 91% seen once. V shed 5 bases, J shed 4 bases, and the junction held 7 bases outside the gene matches. Germline V gives CDR1 SGHAT, CDR2 FQNNGV. This CDR3 is built from 14 residues. The data derive from a study of shared clonotypes between healthy human individuals. Study background: Each donor contributed plates that comprised three CD4 naive, three CD4 memory, two CD8 naive and one CD8 memory.

It was CD45RO-negative cells, positively selected for CCR7, that made up naive CD8 cells, with terminally differentiated effector memory CD45RA+ cells excluded. Those who donated, Caucasian adults without exception, all lived in Nashville, Tennessee. General study points: Expectations were that clonotype sharing among donors would be affected by sequencing depth.

This chain joins TRBV11-2 and TRBJ2-7, with TRBD1 identical over 8 bases. The sequence was collected from a young man in good health. Some clones in this sample may be carry-over from other donors' samples. The sample comprised naive CD8+ T cells from PBMCs. The CDR3 spells CASSTRDRTYEQYF. The CDR3 DNA sequence: TGTGCCAGCAGCACACGGGACAGGACGTACGAGCAGTACTTC.